This T cell receptor (beta chain) was sequenced during a study of blood T cell repertoires in COVID-19 (dated by TCRdb to between 2020 and 2021). At the level of the whole study: The collaborator samples originated in the United States, Italy and Spain and spanned the acute and convalescent phases of COVID-19. The prospective study material was composed of cDNA or gDNA derived from T cells, B-cell-depleted T cells, or PBMCs. The dataset comprised deeply sampled blood TCRbeta repertoires from subjects exposed to, actively infected with, or recovered from COVID-19. The repertoires were made available in a free public database intended to serve as a resource for research on the immune response to SARS-CoV-2. The samples were drawn from the first 160 participants of the ongoing ImmuneRACE study and from 950 to 1,500 subjects provided by 6 global collaborators. HLA class I and class II types, where available, came from metadata supplied by the sample provider rather than from assay-based typing. Sample metadata almost always included a de-identified subject ID, COVID-19 status, age in years and sex.

The collaborating institutions used their own protocols to collect whole blood in K2EDTA tubes. For TCRbeta analysis, collaborators shipped samples as frozen whole blood, isolated PBMCs, or DNA extracted from either of those sample types. A note on this clone: What this receptor recognizes is not known. No much larger clone exists at a distance of one base, and base qualities are not known.

TCRbeta CDR3 regions were amplified from genomic DNA by means of the immunoSEQ Assay, a bias-controlled multiplex PCR. Per the authors' processing: Nucleated cell counts per sample were estimated from amplification of reference gene primers within the assay. To quantify the absolute abundance of each unique TCRbeta CDR3 rearrangement, sequence reads were collapsed and filtered. For each sample, productive Simpson clonality was calculated as the square root of Simpson's diversity index over productive rearrangements. Held by TCRdb, this immuneACCESS table contains in-frame sequences only and omits some clones. Under half of the omission traces to an unresolved V gene where checked; the cause of the rest is unknown. V and J calls and clone size come straight from that table; D and trimming were deduced from the DNA. For this sample the table gives around 100,000 clones, of which roughly 85% were detected only once. Clones ranked in the top ten supply approximately 13% of the sample.

Cut back by 6 bases and 0 bases, the V and J ends lie 21 bases apart. The germline V gene (reference sequence) provides CDR1 LNHDA and CDR2 SQIVND. Including cysteine and phenylalanine, the CDR3 has 17 amino acids. The entry retains the CDR3 DNA only, 51 bases that are in frame from base 1. The paper as a whole reports these results and caveats: The quantity of clinical and demographic metadata differed by source and by participant and was supplied without curation.

Recombination connected TRBV19 to TRBJ2-7; D gene: possibly TRBD1, on 5 matching bases. This receptor was taken from a human donor in a cohort sampled during active COVID-19. Sequenced material: peripheral blood. The CDR3 has the sequence CASSPHTSGISSYEQYF. The nucleotide sequence reads as follows: TGTGCCAGTAGCCCCCACACCTCAGGGATTAGCTCCTACGAGCAGTACTTC. The full variable domain, with segments outside the CDR3 supplied by the reference TRBV19 and TRBJ2-7 proteins, appears as DGGITQSPKYLFRKEGQNVTLSCEQNLNHDAMYWYRQDPGQGLRLIYYSQIVNDFQKGDIAEGYSVSREKKESFPLTVTSAQKNPTAFYLCASSPHTSGISSYEQYFGPGTRLTVT.